This TCR beta chain emerged from a study of tumor-infiltrating lymphocytes in primary liver carcinoma. Study-level background: Sequenced samples came back with roughly 3.5 to 7.13 million productive TCRbeta reads, and the counts looked alike across tissue types.

Broader study findings: Only about 7-25% of top clones occurred in every one of the five tumor regions. Lesser overlap characterized tumor-adjacent and tumor-blood pairs relative to tumor region pairs.

Bulk tissue was left unsorted, and RNA and DNA were co-extracted from 20-30 mg of it. Five separate regions were sampled from each tumor. The researchers produced TCR beta cDNA from around 0.5 ug total RNA with a constant-region primer. For TCR beta, libraries were produced by three nested multiplex PCR rounds using slightly modified ARM-PCR. TCRdb processed the multiplex PCR reads anew with MiXCR; each CDR3 protein has one entry. The sample has more than 20,000 distinct CDR3 sequences; over 75% are singletons. This clonotype was picked up one time. Its antigen remains unknown. It may be a read error: a sequence one base away is much more abundant. The source material was liver tumor tissue from sampling region 2. Subset here: tumor region T2, inferior pole. The sequence was obtained from a woman under 40 with primary liver carcinoma and hepatitis B virus infection.

DNA of the CDR3: TGTGCCTGGAGTGCTAGTCGGGGTAGAGTCTATGGCTACACCTTC. It encodes CAWSASRGRVYGYTF. The genes are TRBV30 and TRBJ1-2, with D hard to call. This CDR3 is 15 amino acids long. Germline V gene lookup returns CDR1 GTSNPN and CDR2 SVGIG (reference sequence). Deletions cut 1 base from V and 4 bases from J, with 16 bases between.